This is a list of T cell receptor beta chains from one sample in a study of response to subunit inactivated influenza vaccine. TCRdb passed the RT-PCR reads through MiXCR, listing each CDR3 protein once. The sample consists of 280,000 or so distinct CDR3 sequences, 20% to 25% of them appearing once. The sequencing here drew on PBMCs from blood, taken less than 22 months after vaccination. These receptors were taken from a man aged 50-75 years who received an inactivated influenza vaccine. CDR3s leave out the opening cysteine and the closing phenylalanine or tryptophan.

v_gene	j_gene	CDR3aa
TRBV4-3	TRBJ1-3	ASSHLGANSGNTIY
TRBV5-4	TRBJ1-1	ASSVPGTGAF
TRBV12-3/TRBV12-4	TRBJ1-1	ASSSWTGQNTEAF
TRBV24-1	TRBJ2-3	ATSDNRGLKDTQY
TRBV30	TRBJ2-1	AWSLAGAYNEQF
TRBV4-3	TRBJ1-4	ASSQVLRPRGGNEKLF
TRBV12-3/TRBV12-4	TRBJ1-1	ASRSGPTGTF
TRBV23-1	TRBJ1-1	ASTPLNYRGRGSVAF
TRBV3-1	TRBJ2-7	ASSHGTGSEQY
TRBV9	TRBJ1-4	ASSVGGWESNEKLF
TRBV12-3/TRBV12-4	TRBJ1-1	ASSLTGGAFTEAF
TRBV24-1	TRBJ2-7	ATSSIAGPYEQY
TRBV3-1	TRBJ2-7	ASSPSGISYEQY
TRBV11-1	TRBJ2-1	ASSSFSGPGNNEQF
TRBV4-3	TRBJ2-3	ASSQGNSARTDTQY
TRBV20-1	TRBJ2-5	SARDSSAVQETQY
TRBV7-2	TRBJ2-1	ASTSGTLYNEQF
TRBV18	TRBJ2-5	ASSFGQGKATQY
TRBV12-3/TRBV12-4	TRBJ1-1	ASSPAPQSPEAF
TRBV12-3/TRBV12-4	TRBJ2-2	ASSPALFSQDTGELF
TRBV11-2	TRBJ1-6	ASSLPSWGQGRGSPLH
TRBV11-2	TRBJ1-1	ASSRRGLNTEAF
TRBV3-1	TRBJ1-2	ASSPSSTAGYT
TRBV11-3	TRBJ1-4	ASSPRQGAQREKLF
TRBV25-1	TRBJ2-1	ASRDSGHYNEQF
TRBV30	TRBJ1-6	AWSEGQRTSLH
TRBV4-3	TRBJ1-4	ASSQDGANEKLF
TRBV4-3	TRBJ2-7	ASSQDPTGEGTYEQY
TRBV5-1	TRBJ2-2	ASSLGGQDTGELF
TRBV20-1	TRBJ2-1	SASPALDNEQF
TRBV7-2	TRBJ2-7	ASSFRGPDEQY
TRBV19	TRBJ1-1	ASSIGGRNTEAF